The rows below give T cell receptor beta chains drawn from one sample of a study of graft-versus-host responses after intestinal transplantation. Here immunoSEQ multiplex PCR was the method, and the copy in TCRdb shows in-frame clones only, minus some. The data contain approximately 99,000 clones, 90% to 95% of them singletons. These receptors are not linked to any known antigen. Source: unstimulated CD4+ T cells sorted from spleen or lymph node cells, taken before transplant. Every receptor here comes from a human donor who was the organ donor for an intestinal transplant. CDR3s include the opening cysteine and the closing phenylalanine or tryptophan. The D gene is left open where the match is weak.

J,D,V,DNA,CDR3
TRBJ1-4,-,TRBV4-1,TGCGCCAGCAGCCAAGATAGGGGGACAACTAATGAAAAACTGTTTTTT,CASSQDRGTTNEKLFF
TRBJ1-6,TRBD1,TRBV5-1,TGCGCCAGTGGACAGGAGTTAAATTCACCCCTCCACTTT,CASGQELNSPLHF
TRBJ1-2,-,TRBV10-1,TGCGCCAGCAATCGCAGAAACTATGGCTACACCTTC,CASNRRNYGYTF
TRBJ2-3,TRBD1,TRBV11-2,TGTGCCAGCAGCTTAGGAGGGGGCGTAACAGATACGCAGTATTTT,CASSLGGGVTDTQYF
TRBJ1-2,TRBD1,TRBV18,TGTGCCAGCTCACCTGACAGGGACTATGGCTACACCTTC,CASSPDRDYGYTF
TRBJ2-7,-,TRBV18,TGTGCCAGCTCGCGCGGGGTTCGAGACTACGAGCAGTACTTC,CASSRGVRDYEQYF
TRBJ2-3,-,TRBV11-3,TGTGCCAGCAGCTTAGGTCGGGGGGCCTCAGATACGCAGTATTTT,CASSLGRGASDTQYF
TRBJ2-7,TRBD2,TRBV28,TGTGCCAGCAGTTTAACCAGCGGGGGACCCTACGAGCAGTACTTC,CASSLTSGGPYEQYF
TRBJ2-7,-,TRBV5-4,TGTGCCAGCAGTCTCTTTTCCTACGAGCAGTACTTC,CASSLFSYEQYF
TRBJ2-5,TRBD2,TRBV5-4,TGTGCCAGCAGCTTGAAGCGGGGCCAAGCCATACAAGAGACCCAGTACTTC,CASSLKRGQAIQETQYF
TRBJ2-7,-,TRBV15,TGTGCCACCAGCAGAGACAGGGAAGGCTACGAGCAGTACTTC,CATSRDREGYEQYF
TRBJ1-2,-,TRBV9,TGTGCCAGCAGCGTAGATTCAGGCTATGGCTGCACCTTC,CASSVDSGYGCTF
TRBJ2-7,-,TRBV4-1,TGCGCCAGCAGCTACAAGCCAGGAGGTGTAGGCGAGCAGTACTTC,CASSYKPGGVGEQYF
TRBJ1-6,TRBD1,TRBV19,TGTGCCAGTAGCGCTCGGCTCGGACAGGGGGTTGGTCCACCCCTCCACTTT,CASSARLGQGVGPPLHF
TRBJ2-7,-,TRBV29-1,TGCAGCGTTGAAAGGGGGGGAGGCCGCGAGCAGTACTTC,CSVERGGGREQYF
TRBJ2-1,-,TRBV4-3,TGCGCCAGCAGCCGCACAGGGTCCACCTACAATGAGCAGTTCTTC,CASSRTGSTYNEQFF
TRBJ1-5,TRBD1,TRBV27,TGTGCCAGCAGTCCGCAGGGGGGTAGAGGCAATCAGCCCCAGCATTTT,CASSPQGGRGNQPQHF
TRBJ1-4,-,TRBV28,TGTGCCAGCAGTTTACGCACAGGGCCGAATGAAAAACTGTTTTTT,CASSLRTGPNEKLFF
TRBJ2-5,TRBD1,TRBV5-1,TGCGCCAGCAGCACGGACAGGGGGCGGTCAGAGACCCAGTACTTC,CASSTDRGRSETQYF
TRBJ1-2,-,TRBV6-5,TGTGCCAGCAGTTACTCACAACAGGCCTATGGCTACACCTTC,CASSYSQQAYGYTF